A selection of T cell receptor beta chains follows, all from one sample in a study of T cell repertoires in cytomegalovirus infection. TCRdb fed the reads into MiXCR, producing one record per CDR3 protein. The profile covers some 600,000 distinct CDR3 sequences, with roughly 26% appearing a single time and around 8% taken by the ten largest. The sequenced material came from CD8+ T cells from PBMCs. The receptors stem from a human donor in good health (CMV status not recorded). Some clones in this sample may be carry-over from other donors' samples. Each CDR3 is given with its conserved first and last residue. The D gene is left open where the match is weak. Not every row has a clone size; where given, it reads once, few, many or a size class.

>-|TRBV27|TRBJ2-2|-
CASSLSPRTHSKTGELFF
TGTGCCAGCAGTTTATCGCCCAGGACACACTCGAAGACCGGGGAGCTGTTTTTT
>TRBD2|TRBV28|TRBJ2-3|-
CASTPVPSGGAEAQYF
TGTGCCAGCACCCCGGTGCCTAGCGGGGGGGCAGAGGCGCAGTATTTT
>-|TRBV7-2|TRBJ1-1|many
CASRPTGLEAFF
TGTGCCAGCAGGCCAACAGGGCTTGAAGCTTTCTTT
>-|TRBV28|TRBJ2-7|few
CATNPSVDRVSYEQYF
TGTGCCACCAACCCGAGCGTGGACAGAGTTTCCTACGAGCAGTACTTC
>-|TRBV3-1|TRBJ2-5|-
CASSQDSAALHQETQYF
TGTGCCAGCAGCCAGGATTCCGCCGCCCTCCACCAAGAGACCCAGTACTTC
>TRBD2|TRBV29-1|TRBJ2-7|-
CSVDGTSGQIEQYF
TGCAGCGTTGACGGGACTAGCGGCCAAATCGAGCAGTACTTC
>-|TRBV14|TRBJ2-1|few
CASKGGGTYNEQFF
TGTGCCAGCAAAGGGGGCGGGACCTACAATGAGCAGTTCTTC
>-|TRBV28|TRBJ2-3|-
CASSSGDSNQPQYF
TGTGCCAGCAGTTCAGGGGATAGCAATCAGCCCCAGTATTTT
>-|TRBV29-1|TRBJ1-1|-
CSVESLVRGNTEAFF
TGCAGCGTTGAGAGTCTTGTACGGGGGAACACTGAAGCTTTCTTT
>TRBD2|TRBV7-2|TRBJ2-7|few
CASSLVSGGSEHYF
TGTGCCAGCAGCTTGGTCAGCGGGGGGTCCGAGCATTACTTC
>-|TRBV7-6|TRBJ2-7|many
CASSLAPQDEQYF
TGTGCCAGCAGCTTAGCCCCCCAGGACGAGCAGTACTTC
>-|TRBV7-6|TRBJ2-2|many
CASRRPGAGELFF
TGTGCCAGCAGGCGGCCGGGTGCCGGGGAGCTGTTTTTT
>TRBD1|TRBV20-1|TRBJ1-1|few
CSAIGQEVTEAFF
TGCAGTGCTATTGGACAGGAGGTAACTGAAGCTTTCTTT
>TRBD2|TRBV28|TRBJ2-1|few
CASSPLAGANEQFF
TGTGCCAGCAGCCCTCTAGCGGGGGCGAATGAGCAGTTCTTC
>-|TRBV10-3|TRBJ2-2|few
CAITSVGAGELFF
TGTGCCATCACCAGCGTAGGGGCCGGGGAGCTGTTTTTT
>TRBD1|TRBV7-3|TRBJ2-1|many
CASSLRGTGRDEQFF
TGTGCCAGCAGCTTAAGGGGGACAGGGCGCGATGAGCAGTTCTTC
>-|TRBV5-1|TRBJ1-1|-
CASSLAYTTNTEAFF
TGCGCCAGCAGCTTGGCCTACACCACGAACACTGAAGCTTTCTTT
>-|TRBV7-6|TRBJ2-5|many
CASRVGETQYF
TGTGCCAGCAGGGTGGGGGAGACCCAGTACTTC
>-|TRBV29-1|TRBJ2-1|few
CSGTRAGEQFF
TGCAGCGGTACCAGGGCGGGTGAGCAGTTCTTC
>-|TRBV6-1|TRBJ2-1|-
CASSTDWAESSYNEQFF
TGTGCCAGCAGTACCGACTGGGCGGAAAGCTCCTACAATGAGCAGTTCTTC
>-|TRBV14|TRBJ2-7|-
CASTHGDGTYEQYF
TGTGCCAGCACCCATGGGGACGGTACCTACGAGCAGTACTTC
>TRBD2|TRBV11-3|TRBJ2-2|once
CASSLGAGASNTGELLF
TGTGCCAGCAGCCTAGGAGCGGGGGCCTCGAACACCGGGGAGCTGTTGTTT
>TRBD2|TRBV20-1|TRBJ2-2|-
CSARDLILAGTAGELFF
TGCAGTGCTAGAGATCTAATACTAGCGGGGACTGCCGGGGAGCTGTTTTTT
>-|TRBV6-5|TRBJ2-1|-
CASSYSGTVYNEQFF
TGTGCCAGCAGTTACAGCGGGACAGTTTACAATGAGCAGTTCTTC
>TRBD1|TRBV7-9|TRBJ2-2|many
CASSPRDRRYTGELFF
TGTGCCAGCAGCCCCCGGGACAGGCGTTACACCGGGGAGCTGTTTTTT
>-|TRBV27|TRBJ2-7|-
CASSLFYPLVDEQYF
TGTGCCAGCAGTTTATTCTATCCCCTTGTTGACGAGCAGTACTTC
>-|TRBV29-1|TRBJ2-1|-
CSVVRVTDNEQFF
TGCAGCGTCGTCAGGGTTACCGACAATGAGCAGTTCTTC
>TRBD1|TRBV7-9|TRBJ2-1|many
CASSHRDRGGGEQFF
TGTGCCAGCAGCCACCGGGACAGGGGAGGTGGTGAGCAGTTCTTC
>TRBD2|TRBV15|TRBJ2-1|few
CATSRKPGLALDEQFF
TGTGCCACCAGCAGGAAGCCGGGACTAGCGTTAGATGAGCAGTTCTTC
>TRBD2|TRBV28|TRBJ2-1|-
CASSKLAGGLLDEQFF
TGTGCCAGCAGCAAACTAGCGGGGGGGCTCTTAGATGAGCAGTTCTTC
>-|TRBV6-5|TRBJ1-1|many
CASSYLPVAEAFF
TGTGCCAGCAGTTACCTCCCGGTGGCTGAAGCTTTCTTT
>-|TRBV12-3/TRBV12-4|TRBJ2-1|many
CASGTQGTEQFF
TGTGCCAGCGGTACCCAGGGGACTGAGCAGTTCTTC
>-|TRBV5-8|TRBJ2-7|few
CASSADLSFPGPSSYEQYF
TGTGCCAGCAGCGCGGACTTATCCTTCCCGGGTCCAAGCTCCTACGAGCAGTACTTC
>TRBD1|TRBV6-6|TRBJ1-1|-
CASSATGVLTEAFF
TGTGCCAGCAGTGCCACAGGGGTTCTCACTGAAGCTTTCTTT
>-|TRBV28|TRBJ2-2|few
CASSLPGIPNTGELFF
TGTGCCAGCAGTTTACCCGGGATACCGAACACCGGGGAGCTGTTTTTT
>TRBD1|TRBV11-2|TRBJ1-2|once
CASSPTGDRGLGYGYTF
TGTGCCAGCAGCCCCACCGGGGACAGGGGGCTCGGATATGGCTACACCTTC
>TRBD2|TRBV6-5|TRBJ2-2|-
CASTPALAGNTGELFF
TGTGCCAGCACCCCGGCGCTAGCGGGAAACACCGGGGAGCTGTTTTTC
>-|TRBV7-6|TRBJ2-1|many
CASSPPGGPEQFF
TGTGCCAGCAGCCCGCCGGGGGGCCCTGAGCAGTTCTTC
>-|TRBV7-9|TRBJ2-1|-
CASSPKGGGSSYNEQFF
TGTGCCAGCAGCCCTAAGGGGGGCGGAAGCTCCTACAATGAGCAGTTCTTC
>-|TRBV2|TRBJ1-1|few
CASSERGDTEAFF
TGTGCCAGCAGTGAACGGGGGGACACTGAAGCTTTCTTT
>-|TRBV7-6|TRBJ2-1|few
CASSSSQVSSYNEQFF
TGTGCCAGCAGCTCGTCACAGGTTAGCTCCTACAATGAGCAGTTCTTC
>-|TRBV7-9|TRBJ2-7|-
CASSLGQGASTYEQYF
TGTGCCAGCAGCTTAGGCCAGGGCGCCTCTACCTACGAGCAGTACTTC
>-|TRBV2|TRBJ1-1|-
CASYLSLETGNLNTEAFF
TGTGCCAGCTACCTCTCTTTGGAGACAGGAAACCTGAACACTGAAGCTTTCTTT
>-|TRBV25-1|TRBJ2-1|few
CASSEIRNNEQFF
TGTGCCAGCAGTGAAATCAGGAACAATGAGCAGTTCTTC
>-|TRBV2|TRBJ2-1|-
CASSSTPSSTGNEQFF
TGTGCCAGCAGTTCCACCCCCTCGTCGACCGGGAATGAGCAGTTCTTC
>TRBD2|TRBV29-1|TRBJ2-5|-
CRRGGGWKETQYF
TGCAGACGTGGGGGGGGGTGGAAAGAGACCCAGTACTTC
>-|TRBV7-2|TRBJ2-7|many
CASSLAGEVYEQYF
TGTGCCAGCAGCTTAGCCGGGGAGGTCTACGAGCAGTACTTC
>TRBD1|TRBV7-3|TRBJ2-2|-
CASSLWGQDTGELFF
TGTGCCAGCAGCTTATGGGGACAGGACACCGGGGAGCTGTTTTTT